The rows below give T cell receptor beta chains drawn from one sample of a study of T cell responses to AZD1222 COVID-19 vaccine. TCRdb's table, derived via immunoSEQ multiplex PCR, lists solely in-frame clones and lacks some. The sample contains 87,000 or so clones, roughly nine tenths of which appear only once. This specimen consisted of peripheral blood, obtained on day 0 of AZD1222 vaccination. The receptors stem from an adult in good health. CDR3s include the opening cysteine and the closing phenylalanine or tryptophan. The D gene is left open where the match is weak. Not all rows give a size; the values are once, few, many and, for expanded clones, a class.

j_call,d_call,v_call,clone_size,cdr3_aa,cdr3_nt
TRBJ2-3,-,TRBV7-2,-,CASSLSPGTDTQYF,TGTGCCAGCAGCTTATCCCCGGGCACAGATACGCAGTATTTT
TRBJ2-1,-,TRBV7-9,-,CASSPHQGRNEQFF,TGTGCCAGCAGCCCCCATCAGGGTAGAAATGAGCAGTTCTTC
TRBJ2-7,TRBD1,TRBV4-1,-,CASSLRDRGDYEQYF,TGCGCCAGCTCTCTCCGGGACAGGGGGGACTACGAGCAGTACTTC
TRBJ1-3,-,TRBV5-6,-,CASSTGGNTIYF,TGTGCCAGCAGTACTGGAGGAAACACCATATATTTT
TRBJ1-2,TRBD1,TRBV29-1,once,CTGQGSYGYTF,TGCACCGGACAGGGAAGCTATGGCTACACCTTC
TRBJ1-2,-,TRBV10-3,-,CAISGGEGYTF,TGTGCCATCAGCGGCGGCGAGGGCTACACCTTC
TRBJ2-3,-,TRBV2,-,CASKRHQQGDTQYF,TGTGCCAGCAAGAGACACCAACAAGGAGATACGCAGTATTTT
TRBJ2-5,-,TRBV28,-,CASSLQDRHETQYF,TGTGCCAGCAGTTTACAAGACAGACATGAGACCCAGTACTTC
TRBJ1-2,-,TRBV5-4,few,CASSLGAARGYTF,TGTGCCAGCAGCTTGGGAGCGGCTAGAGGTTACACCTTC
TRBJ1-2,-,TRBV11-2,-,CASSPAFDGDYGYTF,TGTGCCAGCAGCCCCGCCTTTGACGGCGACTATGGCTACACCTTC
TRBJ2-1,-,TRBV7-9,-,CASVLQRGTAYNEQFF,TGTGCCAGCGTGCTCCAACGGGGGACCGCCTACAATGAGCAGTTCTTC
TRBJ1-2,TRBD1,TRBV29-1,few,CSIRGQGESGGYTF,TGCAGCATACGCGGACAGGGGGAGTCTGGTGGCTACACCTTC
TRBJ2-6,-,TRBV4-2,-,CASSPGPAGANVLTF,TGTGCCAGCAGCCCGGGGCCTGCTGGGGCCAACGTCCTGACTTTC
TRBJ1-1,TRBD1,TRBV7-2,-,CASSPDRGAYGTEAFF,TGTGCCAGCAGCCCTGACAGGGGGGCCTATGGGACTGAAGCTTTCTTT
TRBJ1-2,TRBD1,TRBV6-6,-,CASRHTGQGMGYTF,TGTGCCAGCAGACACACGGGACAGGGTATGGGCTACACCTTC
TRBJ2-4,TRBD1,TRBV7-9,-,CASSLAGGRSKNIQYF,TGTGCCAGCAGCTTAGCAGGGGGCCGGTCCAAAAACATTCAGTACTTC
TRBJ1-1,-,TRBV9,-,CASSGRQGVDTEAFF,TGTGCCAGCAGCGGACGACAAGGGGTTGACACTGAAGCTTTCTTT
TRBJ1-3,TRBD1,TRBV6-5,-,CASRPGQAVNTIYF,TGTGCCAGCAGGCCGGGACAGGCTGTAAACACCATATATTTT
TRBJ2-5,-,TRBV6-4,-,CASSGSPQETQYF,TGTGCCAGCAGTGGTAGCCCTCAAGAGACCCAGTACTTC
TRBJ2-3,TRBD1,TRBV5-1,few,CASSSLGQVTDTQYF,TGCGCCAGCAGCTCGCTCGGACAGGTCACAGATACGCAGTATTTT
TRBJ1-1,-,TRBV6-6,-,CASSYPGANTEAFF,TGTGCCAGCAGTTACCCGGGGGCGAACACTGAAGCTTTCTTT
TRBJ1-3,-,TRBV18,-,CASSPTGTSGGNTIYF,TGTGCCAGCTCACCGACAGGAACCAGTGGAGGCAACACCATATATTTT
TRBJ2-3,-,TRBV2,few,CASSADWASTDTQYF,TGTGCCAGCAGTGCCGACTGGGCTAGCACAGATACGCAGTATTTT
TRBJ1-6,TRBD1,TRBV9,-,CASTQGAGDSPLHF,TGTGCCAGCACCCAGGGGGCAGGGGATTCACCCCTCCACTTT
TRBJ1-2,-,TRBV6-5,few,CASIRGEGYGYTF,TGTGCCAGCATCAGGGGCGAGGGTTATGGCTACACCTTC
TRBJ2-1,-,TRBV29-1,once,CSVGPRTDSGQFF,TGCAGCGTTGGCCCTAGGACGGACTCGGGGCAGTTCTTC
TRBJ1-3,-,TRBV3-1/TRBV3-2,-,CASSQIGSSGNTIYF,TGTGCCAGCAGCCAAATCGGCAGCTCTGGAAACACCATATATTTT
TRBJ1-2,-,TRBV5-4,-,CASSLGRQYYGYTF,TGTGCCAGCAGCTTGGGCCGACAGTATTATGGCTACACCTTC
TRBJ2-1,-,TRBV2,-,CASSLRESSYNEQFF,TGTGCCAGCTCCCTCAGGGAAAGCTCCTACAATGAGCAGTTCTTC
TRBJ1-1,-,TRBV5-5,-,CASSLEPLMNTEAFF,TGTGCCAGCAGCTTGGAACCGCTCATGAACACTGAAGCTTTCTTT
TRBJ2-2,-,TRBV5-5,-,CASTSSGELFF,TGTGCCAGCACCTCGAGCGGGGAGCTGTTTTTT
TRBJ1-1,TRBD1,TRBV10-1,-,CASSPGTGGTEAFF,TGCGCCAGCAGCCCCGGGACAGGAGGTACTGAAGCTTTCTTT
TRBJ2-7,TRBD1,TRBV5-4,medium-sized,CASSRDREDEQYF,TGTGCCAGCAGCCGGGACAGGGAAGACGAGCAGTACTTC
TRBJ2-6,-,TRBV6-1,-,CASSAYPTLSGANVLTF,TGTGCCAGCAGTGCGTACCCTACACTCTCTGGGGCCAACGTCCTGACTTTC
TRBJ2-5,-,TRBV9,-,CASSVVPSPETQYF,TGTGCCAGCAGCGTAGTCCCTAGTCCGGAGACCCAGTACTTC
TRBJ2-1,-,TRBV9,-,CASSVEEYGGNEQFF,TGTGCCAGCAGCGTAGAGGAGTACGGGGGAAATGAGCAGTTCTTC
TRBJ2-7,-,TRBV7-2,-,CASSFGPPSSYEQYF,TGTGCCAGCAGCTTCGGGCCTCCGAGCTCCTACGAGCAGTACTTC
TRBJ2-3,-,TRBV5-1,-,CASSQRGGHTDTQYF,TGCGCCAGCAGCCAACGCGGGGGCCACACGGATACGCAGTATTTT
TRBJ1-5,-,TRBV6-4,-,CASSDGENQPQHF,TGTGCCAGCAGTGACGGAGAGAATCAGCCCCAGCATTTT
TRBJ1-1,TRBD1,TRBV6-5,-,CASSRGQGWTEAFF,TGTGCCAGCAGTCGGGGACAGGGATGGACTGAAGCTTTCTTT
TRBJ1-2,-,TRBV4-1,-,CASSPPGGDRTSYGYTF,TGCGCCAGCAGCCCCCCGGGAGGGGACCGAACGTCTTATGGCTACACCTTC
TRBJ2-5,-,TRBV7-2,-,CASSFRSIQETQYF,TGTGCCAGCAGCTTTCGGTCGATACAAGAGACCCAGTACTTC
TRBJ1-1,-,TRBV7-2,-,CASSLWPAAEAFF,TGTGCCAGCAGCTTATGGCCGGCGGCTGAAGCTTTCTTT
TRBJ2-3,TRBD2,TRBV6-2/TRBV6-3,-,CASSSVTSPRTDTQYF,TGTGCCAGCAGTTCTGTGACTAGCCCACGCACAGATACGCAGTATTTT
TRBJ2-1,-,TRBV27,-,CASSLARSYNEQFF,TGTGCCAGCAGTTTAGCCCGCTCCTACAATGAGCAGTTCTTC
TRBJ1-5,-,TRBV6-5,-,CASSGFGTQPQHF,TGTGCCAGCAGCGGTTTCGGGACCCAGCCCCAGCATTTT
TRBJ2-7,-,TRBV3-1/TRBV3-2,once,CASSRVSHEQYF,TGTGCCAGCAGCCGCGTCTCCCACGAGCAGTACTTC
TRBJ1-4,-,TRBV13,-,CASSPPRHAEKLFF,TGTGCCAGCAGCCCCCCCCGACATGCTGAAAAACTGTTTTTT
TRBJ2-2,-,TRBV9,-,CASSRSDSLGKLFF,TGTGCCAGCAGCAGATCGGACTCCCTAGGGAAGCTGTTTTTT
TRBJ2-1,TRBD2,TRBV11-2,-,CASSFFSGGAYNEQFF,TGTGCCAGCAGCTTTTTTAGCGGGGGGGCCTACAATGAGCAGTTCTTC
TRBJ1-1,-,TRBV3-1/TRBV3-2,-,CASSQRTGTTNTEAFF,TGTGCCAGCAGCCAAAGAACTGGGACAACGAACACTGAAGCTTTCTTT
TRBJ1-6,-,TRBV9,-,CASSASPIQPLHF,TGTGCCAGCAGCGCTTCCCCGATCCAACCCCTCCACTTT
TRBJ1-5,TRBD1,TRBV2,-,CASNEWGQQNQPQHF,TGTGCCAGCAACGAGTGGGGACAGCAAAATCAGCCCCAGCATTTT
TRBJ2-1,TRBD2,TRBV18,-,CASSPPFSSGIVKSSYNEQFF,TGTGCCAGCTCACCACCGTTCTCTAGCGGGATCGTAAAAAGCTCCTACAATGAGCAGTTCTTC
TRBJ1-2,-,TRBV20-1,-,CRDSPNYGYTF,TGCAGAGACTCACCGAACTATGGCTACACCTTC
TRBJ2-1,-,TRBV5-4,-,CASRDGSSYNEQFF,TGTGCCAGCAGAGACGGGAGCTCCTACAATGAGCAGTTCTTC
TRBJ1-4,-,TRBV4-1,-,CASSQATENEKLFF,TGCGCCAGCAGCCAAGCTACAGAAAATGAAAAACTGTTTTTT
TRBJ2-3,TRBD2,TRBV5-1,once,CASSPRTSGGAMDTQYF,TGCGCCAGCAGTCCACGGACTAGCGGGGGGGCCATGGATACGCAGTATTTT
TRBJ2-2,TRBD1,TRBV27,-,CASSRDRGNTGELFF,TGTGCCAGCAGTAGGGACAGGGGGAACACCGGGGAGCTGTTTTTT
TRBJ2-3,-,TRBV11-2,-,CASSLSGGTDTQYF,TGTGCCAGCAGCTTGAGTGGCGGCACAGATACGCAGTATTTT